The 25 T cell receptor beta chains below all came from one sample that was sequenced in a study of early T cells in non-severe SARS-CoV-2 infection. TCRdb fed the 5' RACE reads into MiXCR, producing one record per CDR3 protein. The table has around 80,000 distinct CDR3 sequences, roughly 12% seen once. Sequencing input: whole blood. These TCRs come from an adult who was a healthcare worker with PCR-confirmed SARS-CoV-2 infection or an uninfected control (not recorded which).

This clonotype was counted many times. CDR3 region: CASSQWGEAFF. In DNA, the CDR3 is TGTGCCAGCAGCCAATGGGGTGAAGCTTTCTTT. The chain carries TRBV7-9 and TRBJ1-1, with D unclear. Trimming removed 5 bases at V and 7 bases at J, with 8 bases between. This CDR3 has 11 residues. Germline V CDR1 and CDR2: SEHNR, FQNEAQ (reference sequence).

Written as DNA, the CDR3 is TGTGCCAGTAGTACAGACCGACGGACAGCCTACGAGCAGTACTTC. Protein: CASSTDRRTAYEQYF. The chain has TRBV19 and TRBJ2-7, with a tentative D call TRBD1 (6 bases). The CDR3 covers 15 residues. Trimming took 4 bases from V and 2 from J, leaving 15 bases between them. Germline V gene sequence: CDR1 LNHDA, CDR2 SQIVND (reference sequence).

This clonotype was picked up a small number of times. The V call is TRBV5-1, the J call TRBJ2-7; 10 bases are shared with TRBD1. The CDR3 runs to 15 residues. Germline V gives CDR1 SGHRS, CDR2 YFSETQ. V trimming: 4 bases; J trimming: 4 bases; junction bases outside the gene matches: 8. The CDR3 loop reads CASSGGTGDAYEQYF. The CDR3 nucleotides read TGCGCCAGCAGCGGCGGGACAGGGGACGCTTACGAGCAGTACTTC.

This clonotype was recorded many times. The CDR3 nucleotides read TGTGCCAGTAATGACAGGCTACGGACTAGCGGGAGTGCTGGGGCCAACGTCCTGACTTTC. It codes for CASNDRLRTSGSAGANVLTF. The chain couples TRBV19 to TRBJ2-6, with 13 positions matching TRBD2. This CDR3 contains 20 residues. The J segment lost 2 bases and the V segment lost 7 bases, leaving 14 bases of the junction unmatched. Germline values: CDR1 LNHDA, CDR2 SQIVND (reference sequence).

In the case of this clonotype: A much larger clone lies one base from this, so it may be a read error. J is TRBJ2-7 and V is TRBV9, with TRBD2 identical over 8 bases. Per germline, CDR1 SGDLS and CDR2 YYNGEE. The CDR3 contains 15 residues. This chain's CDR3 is CASSESSGGAYQQYF. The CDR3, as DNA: TGTGCCAGCAGTGAGTCGAGCGGGGGAGCCTACCAGCAGTACTTC.

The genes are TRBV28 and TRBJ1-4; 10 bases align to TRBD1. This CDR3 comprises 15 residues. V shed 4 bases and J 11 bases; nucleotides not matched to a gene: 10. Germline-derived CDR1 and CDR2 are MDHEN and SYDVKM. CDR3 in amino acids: CASSSRIGQGGKLFF. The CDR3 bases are TGTGCCAGCAGTTCCCGGATCGGACAGGGGGGGAAACTGTTTTTT.

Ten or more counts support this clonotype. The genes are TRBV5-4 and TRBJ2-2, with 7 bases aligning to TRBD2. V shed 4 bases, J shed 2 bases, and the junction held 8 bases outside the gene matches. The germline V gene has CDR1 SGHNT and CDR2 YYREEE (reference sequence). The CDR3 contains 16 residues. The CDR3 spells CASSPTGGINTGELFF. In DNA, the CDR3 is TGTGCCAGCAGCCCAACCGGGGGGATTAACACCGGGGAGCTGTTTTTT.

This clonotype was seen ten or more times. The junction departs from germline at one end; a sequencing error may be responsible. CDR3 sequence (DNA): TGTGCCAGCAGTCCCTATGGGAGCTCTGAAAACACCATATATTTT. Amino acid sequence: CASSPYGSSENTIYF. The chain links TRBV28 to TRBJ1-3, with unresolved D. Germline V gene lookup returns CDR1 MDHEN and CDR2 SYDVKM. CDR3 length: 15 amino acids.

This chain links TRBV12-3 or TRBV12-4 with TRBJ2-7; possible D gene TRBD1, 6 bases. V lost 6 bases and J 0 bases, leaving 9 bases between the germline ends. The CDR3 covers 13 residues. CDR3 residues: CASRRGSSYEQYF. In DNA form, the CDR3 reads TGTGCCAGCAGGAGGGGGAGCTCCTACGAGCAGTACTTC.

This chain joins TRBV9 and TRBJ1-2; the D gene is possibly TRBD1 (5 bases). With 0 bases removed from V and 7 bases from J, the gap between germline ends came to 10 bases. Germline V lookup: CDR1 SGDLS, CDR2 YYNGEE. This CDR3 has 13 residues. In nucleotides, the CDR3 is TGTGCCAGCAGCGTAGATGCAGGGCTTGGCTACACCTTC. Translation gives CASSVDAGLGYTF.

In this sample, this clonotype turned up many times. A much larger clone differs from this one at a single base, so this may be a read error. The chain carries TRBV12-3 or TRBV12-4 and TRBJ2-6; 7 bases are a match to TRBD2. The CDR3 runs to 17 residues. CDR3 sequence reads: CAIRGGQAVSGANVLIF. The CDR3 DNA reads TGTGCCATTAGGGGAGGGCAGGCAGTCTCTGGGGCCAACGTCCTGATTTTC.

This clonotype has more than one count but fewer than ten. Here the CDR3 reads CSAREGGLSNQPQHF. The DNA of the CDR3 is TGCAGTGCTAGAGAGGGGGGTCTTAGCAATCAGCCCCAGCATTTT. V gene TRBV20-1 combines with J gene TRBJ1-5; D possibly corresponds to TRBD1 (5 bases). The CDR3 extends over 15 amino acids. Trimming removed 0 bases from V and 0 bases from J, with 9 bases in between. Germline lookup yields CDR1 DFQATT and CDR2 SNEGSKA (reference sequence).

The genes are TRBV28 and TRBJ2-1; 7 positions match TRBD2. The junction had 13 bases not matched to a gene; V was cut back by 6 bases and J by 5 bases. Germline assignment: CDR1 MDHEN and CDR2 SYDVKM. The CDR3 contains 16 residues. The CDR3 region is CASSPTRLALHNEQFF. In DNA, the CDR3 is TGTGCCAGCAGCCCAACCCGACTAGCACTTCACAATGAGCAGTTCTTC.

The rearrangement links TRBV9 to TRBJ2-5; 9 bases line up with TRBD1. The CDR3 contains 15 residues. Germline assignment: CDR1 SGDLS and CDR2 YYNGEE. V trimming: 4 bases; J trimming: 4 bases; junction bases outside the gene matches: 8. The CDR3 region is CASSPTGGLRETQYF. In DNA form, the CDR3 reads TGTGCCAGCAGCCCAACAGGGGGCTTAAGAGAGACCCAGTACTTC.

CDR3 in DNA: TGTGCCAGCAGCTACACCGGGGGGCGCGGAACCTATGGCTACACCTTC. Translating it yields CASSYTGGRGTYGYTF. The genes are TRBV6-6 and TRBJ1-2; D is possibly TRBD1 (6 bases). This CDR3 comprises 16 residues. V was clipped by 6 bases and J by 4 bases, with 21 bases between them. Germline CDR1 MNHNY, CDR2 SVGAGI (reference sequence).

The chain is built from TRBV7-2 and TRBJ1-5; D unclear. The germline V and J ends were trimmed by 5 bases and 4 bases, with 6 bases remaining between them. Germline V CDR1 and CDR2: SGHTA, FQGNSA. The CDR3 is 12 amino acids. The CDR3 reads CASSPSNQPQHF. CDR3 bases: TGTGCCAGCAGCCCCTCAAATCAGCCCCAGCATTTT.

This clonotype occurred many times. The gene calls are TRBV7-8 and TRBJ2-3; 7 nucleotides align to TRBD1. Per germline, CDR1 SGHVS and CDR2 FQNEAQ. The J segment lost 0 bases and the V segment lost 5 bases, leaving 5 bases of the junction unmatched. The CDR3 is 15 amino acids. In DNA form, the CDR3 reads TGTGCCAGCAGCGTCAACAGGGGTAGCACAGATACGCAGTATTTT. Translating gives CASSVNRGSTDTQYF.

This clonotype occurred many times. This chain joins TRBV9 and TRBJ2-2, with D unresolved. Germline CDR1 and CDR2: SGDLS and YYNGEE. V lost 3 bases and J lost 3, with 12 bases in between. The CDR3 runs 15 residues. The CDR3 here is CASSGATTYTGELFF. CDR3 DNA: TGTGCCAGCAGCGGAGCGACGACTTACACCGGGGAGCTGTTTTTT.

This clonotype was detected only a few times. CDR3: CAISPSRVYNEQFF. In DNA form, the CDR3 reads TGTGCCATCTCCCCTAGCCGGGTCTACAATGAGCAGTTCTTC. V usage is TRBV27 and J usage is TRBJ2-1, with D possibly being TRBD2 (5 bases). Germline V gene sequence: CDR1 MNHEY, CDR2 SMNVEV (reference sequence). The length of the CDR3 is 14 residues. Deletions cut 10 bases from V and 3 bases from J, with 16 bases between.

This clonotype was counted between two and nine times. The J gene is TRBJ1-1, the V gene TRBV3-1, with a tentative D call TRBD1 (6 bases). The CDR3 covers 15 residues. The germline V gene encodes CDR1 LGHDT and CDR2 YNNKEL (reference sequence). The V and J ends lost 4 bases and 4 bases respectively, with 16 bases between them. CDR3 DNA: TGTGCCAGCAGCCCCCGACGGACACAGGGCACTGAAGCTTTCTTT. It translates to CASSPRRTQGTEAFF.

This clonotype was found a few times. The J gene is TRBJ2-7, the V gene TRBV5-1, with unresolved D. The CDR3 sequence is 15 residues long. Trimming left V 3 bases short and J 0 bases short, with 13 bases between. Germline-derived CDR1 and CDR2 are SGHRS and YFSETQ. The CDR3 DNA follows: TGCGCCAGCAGCTCTCTAGATACGAGCTCCTACGAGCAGTACTTC. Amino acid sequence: CASSSLDTSSYEQYF.

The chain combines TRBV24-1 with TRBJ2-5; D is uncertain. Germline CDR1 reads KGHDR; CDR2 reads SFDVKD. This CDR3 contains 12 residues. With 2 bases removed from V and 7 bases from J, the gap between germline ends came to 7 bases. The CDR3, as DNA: TGTGCCACCAGTGATTCGGTGTCGACCCAGTACTTC. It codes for CATSDSVSTQYF.

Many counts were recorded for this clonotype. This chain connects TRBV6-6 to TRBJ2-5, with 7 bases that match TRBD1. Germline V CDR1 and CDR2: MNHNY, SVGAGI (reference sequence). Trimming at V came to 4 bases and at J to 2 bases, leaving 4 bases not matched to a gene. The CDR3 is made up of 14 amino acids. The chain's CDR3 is CASSFSGGQETQYF. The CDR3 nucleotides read TGTGCCAGCAGTTTTTCAGGGGGACAAGAGACCCAGTACTTC.

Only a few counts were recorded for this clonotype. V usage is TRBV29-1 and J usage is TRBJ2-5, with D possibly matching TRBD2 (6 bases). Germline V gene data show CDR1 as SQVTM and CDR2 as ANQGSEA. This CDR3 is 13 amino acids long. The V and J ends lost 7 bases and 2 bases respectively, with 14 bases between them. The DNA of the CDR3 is TGCAGCGCGTTAACGGGGGAGCAAGAGACCCAGTACTTC. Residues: CSALTGEQETQYF.

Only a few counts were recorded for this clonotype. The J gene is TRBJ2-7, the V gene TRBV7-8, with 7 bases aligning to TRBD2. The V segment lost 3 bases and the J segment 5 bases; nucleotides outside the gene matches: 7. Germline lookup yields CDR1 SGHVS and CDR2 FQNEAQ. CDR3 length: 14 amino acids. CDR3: CASSLGGSRNEQYF. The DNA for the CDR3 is TGTGCCAGCAGCTTGGGCGGGAGTCGGAACGAGCAGTACTTC.